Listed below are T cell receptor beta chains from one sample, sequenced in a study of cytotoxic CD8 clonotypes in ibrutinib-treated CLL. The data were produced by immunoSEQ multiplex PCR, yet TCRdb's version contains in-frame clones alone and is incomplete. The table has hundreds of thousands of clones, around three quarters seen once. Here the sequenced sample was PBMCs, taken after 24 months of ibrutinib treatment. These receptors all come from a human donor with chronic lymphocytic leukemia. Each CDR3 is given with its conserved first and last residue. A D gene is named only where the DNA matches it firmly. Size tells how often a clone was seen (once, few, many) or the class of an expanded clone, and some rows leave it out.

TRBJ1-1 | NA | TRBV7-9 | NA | TGTGCCAGCAGCCTCGGAGGGGTCGAAGCTTTCTTT | CASSLGGVEAFF
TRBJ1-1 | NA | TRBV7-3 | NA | TGTGCCAGCAGCTCCACGACTGGGGGTGAAGCTTTCTTT | CASSSTTGGEAFF
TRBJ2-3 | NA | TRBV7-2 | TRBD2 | TGTGCCAGCAGCCCCCTCCGGCTAGCGGGCTCCACAGATACGCAGTATTTT | CASSPLRLAGSTDTQYF
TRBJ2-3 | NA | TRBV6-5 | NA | TGTGCCAGCAGTTCCAAGGGACTCCTCACAGATACGCAGTATTTT | CASSSKGLLTDTQYF
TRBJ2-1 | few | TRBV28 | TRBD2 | TGTGCCAGCAGCCCCCTGTGGGGGACTAGCGGGATCCATGAGCAGTTCTTC | CASSPLWGTSGIHEQFF
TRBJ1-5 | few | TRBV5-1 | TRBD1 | TGCGCCAGCAGCTTGGGGGACAGGGGCAATCAGCCCCAGCATTTT | CASSLGDRGNQPQHF
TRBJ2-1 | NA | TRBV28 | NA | TGTGCCAGCAAAAAGGCCATGAAGCAGTTCTTC | CASKKAMKQFF
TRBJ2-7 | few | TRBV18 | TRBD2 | TGTGCCAGCTCACCCGGGACTAGCGGCTACGAGCAGTACTTC | CASSPGTSGYEQYF
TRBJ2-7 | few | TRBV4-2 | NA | TGTGCCAGCAGCCGGTCTAGAGAGGCCTACGAGCAGTACTTC | CASSRSREAYEQYF
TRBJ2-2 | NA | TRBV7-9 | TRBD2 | TGTGCCAGCAGCTCAACTAGCGGGAGTCCGACCGGGGAGCTGTTTTTT | CASSSTSGSPTGELFF
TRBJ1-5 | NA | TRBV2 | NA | TGTGCCAGCCAGGTCAGCAGGGGCAATCAGCCCCAGCATTTT | CASQVSRGNQPQHF
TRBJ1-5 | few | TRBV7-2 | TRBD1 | TGTGCCAGCAGCTTCCGTCCGACAGGGGGTTCCAATCAGCCCCAGCATTTT | CASSFRPTGGSNQPQHF
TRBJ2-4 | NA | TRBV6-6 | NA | TGTGCCAGCAGTCCCCACGCGATACTAGCCAAAAACATTCAGTACTTC | CASSPHAILAKNIQYF
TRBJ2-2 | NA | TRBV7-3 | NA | TGTGCCAGCAGCCCCCAAACAGGGAGGAACACCGGGGAGCTGTTTTTT | CASSPQTGRNTGELFF
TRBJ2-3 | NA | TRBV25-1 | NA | TGTGCCAGCAGTGATCGTGGGGGGGCGCGCAGCACAGATACGCAGTATTTT | CASSDRGGARSTDTQYF
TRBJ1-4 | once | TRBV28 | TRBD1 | TGTGCCAGCAGTTTATGGACAGGGAATAGTGAAAAACTGTTTTTT | CASSLWTGNSEKLFF
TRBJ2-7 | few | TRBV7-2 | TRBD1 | TGTGCCAGCAGCTACACATCCGACAGGGTCCACGAGCAGTACTTC | CASSYTSDRVHEQYF
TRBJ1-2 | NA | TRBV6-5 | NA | TGTGCCAGCAGTTCATGGACAGCTAACTATGGCTACACCTTC | CASSSWTANYGYTF
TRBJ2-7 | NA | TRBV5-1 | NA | TGCGCCAGCAGCTTTTCTTGGAACTCCTACGAGCAGTACTTC | CASSFSWNSYEQYF
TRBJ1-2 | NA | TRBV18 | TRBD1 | TGTGCCAGCTCACCAGGGACAGGGTCTGGCTACACCTTC | CASSPGTGSGYTF
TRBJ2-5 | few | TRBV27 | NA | TGTGCCACCGGGTGGGGCTTCGAGACCCAGTACTTC | CATGWGFETQYF
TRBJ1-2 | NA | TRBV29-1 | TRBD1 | TGCAGCGTCGGGACAGGGGTAAACTATGGCTACACCTTC | CSVGTGVNYGYTF
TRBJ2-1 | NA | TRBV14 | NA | TGTGCCAGCAGCCAAGTCCCCCCCAGTCTTGGCGGGATAAAGTATGAGCAGTTCTTC | CASSQVPPSLGGIKYEQFF
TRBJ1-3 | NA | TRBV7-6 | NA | TGTGCCAGCAGCTTAACTCCTGGAAACACCATATATTTT | CASSLTPGNTIYF
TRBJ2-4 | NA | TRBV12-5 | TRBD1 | TGTGCTAGTGGTTTCTTGACAGGGGGTCCCTTGTACTTC | CASGFLTGGPLYF
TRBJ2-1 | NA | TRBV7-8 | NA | TGTGCCAGCAGCCCGGCGGGGAGTCATAACAATGAGCAGTTCTTC | CASSPAGSHNNEQFF
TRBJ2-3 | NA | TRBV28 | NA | TGTGGGTTAGGAAACACAGATACGCAGTATTTT | CGLGNTDTQYF
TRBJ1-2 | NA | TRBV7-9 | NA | TGTGCCAGCAGCCCAGTCGGGCAAGGCTATGGCTACACCTTC | CASSPVGQGYGYTF
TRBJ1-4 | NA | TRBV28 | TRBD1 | TGTGCCAGCAGGGGGTCTTCGGGACAGACTAGCGAAAAACTGTTTTTT | CASRGSSGQTSEKLFF
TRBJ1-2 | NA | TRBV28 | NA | TGTGCCAGCAGTCGCCTCCAAATGCGCAACGCCTATGGCTACACCTTC | CASSRLQMRNAYGYTF
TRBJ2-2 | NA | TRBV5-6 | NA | TGTGCCAGCAGCAGCACCGGGGAGCTGTTTTTT | CASSSTGELFF
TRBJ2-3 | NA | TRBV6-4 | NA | TGTGCCAGCAGTGAAGCCGGCACAGATACGCAGTATTTT | CASSEAGTDTQYF
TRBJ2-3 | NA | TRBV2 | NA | TGTGCCAGCTTTACTGGAGGGATGGATACGCAGTATTTT | CASFTGGMDTQYF
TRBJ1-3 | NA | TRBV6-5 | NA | TGTGCCAGCAGTTTCTCAGGAGGTCGTGGAAACACCATATATTTT | CASSFSGGRGNTIYF
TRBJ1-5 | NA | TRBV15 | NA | TGTGCCACCAGCAGAGAAGCGCGGCAGCCCCAGCATTTT | CATSREARQPQHF
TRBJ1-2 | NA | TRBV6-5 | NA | TGTGCCAGCAGTTACTCTACTCGGGGTGGCTACACCTTC | CASSYSTRGGYTF
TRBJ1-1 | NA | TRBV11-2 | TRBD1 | TGTGCCAGCAGCCGAAATCATCAGGGGGGCACTGAAGCTTTCTTT | CASSRNHQGGTEAFF